Given below is one T cell receptor (beta chain) in context. What it recognizes is unknown. The data derive from a study of T cells in localized non-small cell lung cancer. Study results and limitations: Only one tumor region went through sequencing, so heterogeneity may still be there. There were a median around 59 of the top 100 tumor clones appearing in adjacent lung. A raised T cell density in blood coincided with lengthier overall survival. Uninvolved adjacent lung, not tumor, had the highest T cell clonality.

V was clipped by 3 bases and J by 0 bases, with 9 bases between them. In germline, CDR1 is LNHDA, CDR2 SQIVND (reference sequence). This CDR3 region has 15 residues. TCRdb keeps only in-frame clones here, not all; method: immunoSEQ multiplex PCR. The data contain approximately 60,000 clones, 90% of them singletons. The source of this sequence is a woman between 35 and 75 years old with stage I lung adenocarcinoma. This sequence joins TRBV19 and TRBJ1-5, with a weak D call TRBD1 (5 bases). Here the sequenced sample was peripheral blood, taken before any cancer treatment. The CDR3 is CASSIRAPSNQPQHF. The CDR3 DNA is TGTGCCAGTAGTATCAGGGCACCTAGCAATCAGCCCCAGCATTTT.